Listed here are 5 T cell receptor beta chains from one sample, sequenced in a study of T cell responses to AZD1222 COVID-19 vaccine. Here immunoSEQ multiplex PCR was the method, and the copy in TCRdb shows in-frame clones only, minus some. The profile shows around 160,000 clones, around 91% of them singletons. Source: peripheral blood, taken on day 0 of AZD1222 vaccination. Receptors originate from an adult in good health.

As for this clone: Other DNA sequences in the sample encode the same CDR3. The genes are TRBV7-9 and TRBJ2-1; no clear D. This CDR3 has 14 residues. In germline, CDR1 is SEHNR, CDR2 FQNEAQ (reference sequence). V lost 5 bases and J 0 bases, leaving 8 bases between the germline ends. The CDR3 spells CASSLRSSYNEQFF. CDR3 nucleotides: TGTGCCAGCAGCCTCAGAAGCTCCTACAATGAGCAGTTCTTC.

J is TRBJ1-4 and V is TRBV9, with D perhaps TRBD1 (5 bases). V shed 0 bases and J shed 8 bases, with 14 bases lying between them. CDR1 and CDR2 (germline): SGDLS, YYNGEE. CDR3 length: 15 residues. The DNA of the CDR3 is TGTGCCAGCAGCGTAGGGTGGGGGAATGACGAAAAACTGTTTTTT. Protein: CASSVGWGNDEKLFF.

V gene TRBV7-2 combines with J gene TRBJ2-7; D is possibly TRBD1 (6 bases). V was cut by 1 base and J by 3 bases, with 13 bases left in between. Germline CDR1 and CDR2: SGHTA and FQGNSA. The CDR3 extends over 15 amino acids. This CDR3 is CASSLVKGQLYEQYF. The CDR3 DNA is TGTGCCAGCAGCTTAGTAAAGGGACAACTCTACGAGCAGTACTTC.

The chain is built from TRBV18 and TRBJ2-1, with a weak D call TRBD2 (5 bases). V dropped 2 bases and J dropped 5 bases, with 10 bases sitting between them. Germline V gene lookup returns CDR1 KGHSH and CDR2 LQKENI. The CDR3 loop spans 14 amino acids. The CDR3 spells CASSPTGYNNEQFF. CDR3 bases: TGTGCCAGCTCACCAACGGGATATAACAATGAGCAGTTCTTC.

V gene TRBV19 combines with J gene TRBJ2-5, with TRBD2 matching over 8 bases. Trimming cost V 6 bases and J 0 bases; bases outside gene matches: 9. The CDR3 sequence is 16 residues long. Germline assignment: CDR1 LNHDA and CDR2 SQIVND (reference sequence). The CDR3 is CASRSGPGGDQETQYF. The CDR3 DNA sequence: TGTGCCAGTAGATCGGGGCCCGGGGGGGACCAAGAGACCCAGTACTTC.